Following are 26 T cell receptor beta chains from one sample sequenced in a study of identical twins. MiXCR, applied by TCRdb to the 5' RACE reads, yields one record per CDR3 protein. The table records roughly 630,000 distinct CDR3 sequences, 7% to 7.5% of them present only once. The same data also contributed to another study, on yellow fever vaccine responses in identical twins.

Specimen: PBMCs. The receptor source for this set is a woman younger than 30 in good health.

The chain is built from TRBV5-1 and TRBJ2-2; D is unresolved. The CDR3 has 14 residues. Trimming shortened V by 7 bases and J by 2 bases, and 12 bases separated the two germline ends. Germline CDR1 reads SGHRS; CDR2 reads YFSETQ. The CDR3 DNA sequence: TGCGCCAGCGGCGAATTGGGCAACACCGGGGAGCTGTTTTTT. Protein product: CASGELGNTGELFF.

This clonotype was recorded many times. The genes are TRBV12-3 or TRBV12-4 and TRBJ1-2; D gene unclear. V was clipped by 5 bases and J by 7 bases, with 20 bases between them. The CDR3 consists of 15 residues. CDR3 bases: TGTGCCAGCAGTGCCTCGGGGTCATATTTGCCTGGCTACACCTTC. It codes for CASSASGSYLPGYTF.

This clonotype was observed at least ten times. This chain connects TRBV7-2 to TRBJ2-3, with 8 bases that match TRBD2. Germline V gene sequence: CDR1 SGHTA, CDR2 FQGNSA. Germline trimming cut 4 bases from V and 6 bases from J; bases unmatched to any gene: 9. The CDR3 has 15 amino acids. DNA of the CDR3: TGTGCCAGCAGCTCGGAGGGACTAGTTTTTGATACGCAGTATTTT. As protein: CASSSEGLVFDTQYF.

This clonotype was seen at least ten times. The chain combines TRBV12-3 or TRBV12-4 with TRBJ2-7; possibly TRBD1 for D (6 bases). The V end was cut by 2 bases, the J end by 2 bases, with 19 bases between. This CDR3 is built from 17 residues. CDR3 loop: CASSLISGRGVTYEQYV. The CDR3 DNA reads TGTGCCAGCAGTTTAATCTCGGGCAGGGGCGTCACCTACGAGCAGTACGTC.

This clonotype was counted at least ten times. This rearrangement joins TRBV5-1 to TRBJ2-3, with TRBD2 identical over 7 bases. The length of the CDR3 is 16 residues. The V segment lost 4 bases and the J segment 5 bases; nucleotides outside the gene matches: 13. The germline CDR1 and CDR2 sequences are SGHRS and YFSETQ. This CDR3 reads CASSPLSGDLGDTQYF. For the CDR3, the DNA is TGCGCCAGCAGCCCCCTGAGCGGGGACCTTGGAGATACGCAGTATTTT.

CDR3 coding DNA: TGTGCCAGCAGTTACTCGAATCAGGGAACTAATGAAAAACTGTTTTTT. It yields the protein CASSYSNQGTNEKLFF. This sequence joins TRBV6-5 and TRBJ1-4, with TRBD1 as a possible D gene (5 bases). This CDR3 region has 16 residues. From germline, CDR1 is MNHEY and CDR2 SVGAGI. V was clipped by 0 bases and J by 1 base, with 9 bases between them.

The table lists this clonotype with many counts. The chain carries TRBV11-2 and TRBJ2-2; the D gene is possibly TRBD2 (5 bases). Germline CDR1 is SGHAT and CDR2 is FQNNGV. The length of the CDR3 is 13 residues. Trimming cost V 5 bases and J 4 bases, with 8 bases left between them. The CDR3 reads CASSVAGTGELFF. The CDR3, as DNA: TGTGCCAGCAGCGTCGCGGGCACCGGGGAGCTGTTTTTT.

This clonotype was seen repeatedly, ten times or more. J is TRBJ2-1 and V is TRBV11-2; D may be TRBD1 or TRBD2 (6 bases each). This CDR3 is 15 amino acids long. Germline CDR1 reads SGHAT; CDR2 reads FQNNGV. V lost 4 bases and J 12 bases, leaving 22 bases between the germline ends. The CDR3 DNA reads TGTGCCAGCAGCTATGGTGACGGGGGCCGTCTCGGGCAGTTCTTC. It specifies CASSYGDGGRLGQFF.

This clonotype was counted many times. The genes are TRBV6-5 and TRBJ2-2; 9 nucleotides match TRBD1. CDR1 is MNHEY, CDR2 SVGAGI, per germline. J gave up 6 bases and V 2 bases, and 4 bases lay outside the gene matches. The CDR3 loop spans 15 amino acids. The CDR3 loop reads CASSYRQGVAGELFF. CDR3 nucleotides: TGTGCCAGCAGTTACAGACAGGGGGTGGCCGGGGAGCTGTTTTTT.

This clonotype was seen ten or more times. The CDR3 reads CASSRTGDRSETQYF. The CDR3, as DNA: TGTGCCAGCAGTCGTACGGGGGACAGGAGCGAGACCCAGTACTTC. The J gene is TRBJ2-5, the V gene TRBV12-3 or TRBV12-4; 8 bases map to TRBD1. The CDR3 sequence is 15 residues long. J lost 5 bases, V lost 5 bases, and 10 bases had no gene match.

This clonotype was picked up a small number of times. V gene TRBV4-1 combines with J gene TRBJ1-5; 7 nucleotides agree with TRBD1. Germline V lookup: CDR1 MGHRA, CDR2 YSYEKL. V lost 0 bases, J lost 1 base, and 6 bases stayed unmatched. The CDR3 loop spans 17 amino acids. The chain's CDR3 is CASSQETGFGSNQPQHF. The CDR3 DNA reads as TGCGCCAGCAGCCAAGAGACAGGGTTCGGGAGCAATCAGCCCCAGCATTTT.

The rearrangement links TRBV18 to TRBJ1-5; tentatively, D is TRBD1 (5 bases). The CDR3 has 16 amino acids. Per the germline V gene, CDR1 is KGHSH and CDR2 is LQKENI. V lost 1 base and J 6 bases, leaving 16 bases between the germline ends. In DNA, the CDR3 is TGTGCCAGCTCACCACTGGAAGGGGCCGGTATTCAGCCCCAGCATTTT. Protein product: CASSPLEGAGIQPQHF. Using reference TRBV18 and TRBJ1-5 for the parts outside the CDR3, the full variable domain is NAGVMQNPRHLVRRRGQEARLRCSPMKGHSHVYWYRQLPEEGLKFMVYLQKENIIDESGMPKERFSAEFPKEGPSILRIQQVVRGDSAAYFCASSPLEGAGIQPQHFGDGTRLSIL.

V gene TRBV7-6 combines with J gene TRBJ2-2; 8 positions agree with TRBD2. V shed 4 bases and J 4 bases; nucleotides not matched to a gene: 5. Germline values: CDR1 SGHVS, CDR2 FNYEAQ. The CDR3 has 15 residues. This CDR3 reads CASSYRGGPTGELFF. The CDR3 DNA follows: TGTGCCAGCAGCTACCGCGGGGGGCCCACCGGGGAGCTGTTTTTT.

This chain links TRBV20-1 with TRBJ2-7, with 12 positions matching TRBD2. Looked up from germline, CDR1 is DFQATT and CDR2 is SNEGSKA (reference sequence). This CDR3 spans 15 amino acids. V trimming: 3 bases; J trimming: 4 bases; junction bases outside the gene matches: 7. CDR3 in amino acids: CSASLTSGSKYEQYF. The CDR3 DNA reads as TGCAGTGCTAGCCTGACTAGCGGGAGTAAATACGAGCAGTACTTC.

The chain links TRBV14 to TRBJ2-1, with TRBD2 identical over 11 bases. Germline values: CDR1 SGHDN, CDR2 FVKESK. The V and J ends lost 3 bases and 8 bases, in that order; junction bases with no gene match: 12. This CDR3 is built from 17 residues. CDR3 in amino acids: CASSQQRTSGRAYEQFF. CDR3 DNA sequence: TGTGCCAGCAGCCAGCAACGTACTAGCGGGAGAGCCTATGAGCAGTTCTTC.

This clonotype came up many times. The chain is built from TRBV12-3 or TRBV12-4 and TRBJ2-3, with 8 bases matching TRBD2. After removal of 5 bases from V and 6 bases from J, the junction contained 10 bases not matched to a gene. The length of the CDR3 is 15 residues. CDR3 bases: TGTGCCAGCAGTCCGTCTGGGACTAGAGGTGATACGCAGTATTTT. It encodes CASSPSGTRGDTQYF.

This clonotype was observed many times. This sequence joins TRBV20-1 and TRBJ1-2; D not certain. Deletions cut 1 base from V and 3 bases from J, with 9 bases between. The CDR3 runs 13 residues. Germline V lookup: CDR1 DFQATT, CDR2 SNEGSKA (reference sequence). The DNA of the CDR3 is TGCAGTGCTAGAGCGGGGAATGACTATGGCTACACCTTC. Translation gives CSARAGNDYGYTF.

The gene calls are TRBV5-1 and TRBJ2-6; maybe TRBD1 (6 bases). Per germline, CDR1 SGHRS and CDR2 YFSETQ. This CDR3 is built from 16 residues. The V and J ends lost 0 bases and 0 bases respectively, with 7 bases between them. The CDR3 loop reads CASSLGGRSGANVLTF. CDR3 DNA: TGCGCCAGCAGCTTGGGGGGGCGCTCTGGGGCCAACGTCCTGACTTTC.

This sequence joins TRBV12-3 or TRBV12-4 and TRBJ2-1; the D is unclear. The V gene lost 3 bases and the J gene lost 9 bases, with 6 bases spanning the gap. The CDR3 totals 11 residues. The CDR3 sequence: CASSFTGEQFF. The CDR3 DNA reads TGTGCCAGCAGTTTCACCGGTGAGCAGTTCTTC.

The rearrangement links TRBV27 to TRBJ2-1; 11 nucleotides line up with TRBD2. The junction had 11 bases not matched to a gene; V was cut back by 8 bases and J by 8 bases. CDR3 length: 15 amino acids. Germline lookup yields CDR1 MNHEY and CDR2 SMNVEV (reference sequence). CDR3 nucleotide sequence: TGTGCCAGCGGGCAGTTAGCGGGAGGGACCGATGAGCAGTTCTTC. It is translated as CASGQLAGGTDEQFF.

The sample holds many counts of this clonotype. The J gene is TRBJ1-1, the V gene TRBV29-1; D might be TRBD1 (5 bases). This CDR3 comprises 12 residues. Trimming left V 3 bases short and J 7 bases short, with 12 bases between. Germline lookup yields CDR1 SQVTM and CDR2 ANQGSEA. The CDR3 is CSVDQGANEAFF. In DNA form, the CDR3 reads TGCAGCGTTGATCAAGGGGCCAATGAAGCTTTCTTT.

This clonotype was observed a handful of times. The CDR3 is CASSRNVGYHYEQYV. The CDR3 DNA follows: TGTGCCAGCAGTCGTAATGTGGGCTACCACTACGAGCAGTACGTC. The V and J genes are TRBV28 and TRBJ2-7, with D uncertain. The CDR3 totals 15 residues. Trimming removed 5 bases at V and 3 bases at J, with 17 bases between. In germline, CDR1 is MDHEN, CDR2 SYDVKM.

J is TRBJ1-2 and V is TRBV5-5; a possible D gene is TRBD1 (6 bases). Trimming left V 0 bases short and J 7 bases short, with 16 bases between. The germline V gene has CDR1 SGHKS and CDR2 YYEKEE (reference sequence). This CDR3 is built from 15 residues. The CDR3 loop is CASSLEGGGRFGYTF. The CDR3 DNA follows: TGTGCCAGCAGCTTGGAAGGAGGGGGGCGGTTTGGCTACACCTTC.

The chain links TRBV29-1 to TRBJ2-1, with D perhaps TRBD1 (5 bases). This CDR3 comprises 16 residues. Germline CDR1 SQVTM, CDR2 ANQGSEA. V was shortened by 0 bases and J by 0 bases, with 12 bases between the two germline ends. Here the CDR3 DNA reads TGCAGCGTTGAAGATCGTGGCAGGGACTCCTACAATGAGCAGTTCTTC. This sequence encodes CSVEDRGRDSYNEQFF.

This clonotype was seen many times. The chain joins TRBV9 to TRBJ1-1; D may be TRBD1 (6 bases). The CDR3 length is 16 residues. The germline V and J ends were trimmed by 1 base and 2 bases, with 15 bases remaining between them. Germline CDR1 is SGDLS and CDR2 is YYNGEE. The CDR3 spells CASSVPLDSENTEAFF. As DNA, the CDR3 is TGTGCCAGCAGCGTACCCCTGGACAGCGAAAACACTGAAGCTTTCTTT.

This clonotype appeared a few times. The chain links TRBV12-3 or TRBV12-4 to TRBJ2-2; D gene ambiguous. CDR3 length: 14 residues. V shed 2 bases and J shed 4 bases, with 8 bases lying between them. CDR3 DNA: TGTGCCAGCAGTTTAATGGGTAGCACCGGGGAGCTGTTTTTT. It yields the protein CASSLMGSTGELFF.